Presented here are 17 T cell receptor beta chains from one specimen sequenced in a study of T-cell memory formation after mild COVID-19. Each CDR3 protein is one row after TCRdb ran MiXCR on the 5' RACE reads. The data hold approximately 150,000 distinct CDR3 sequences, with 14% observed a single time. Sequencing input: PBMCs or a T cell subset sorted from them (not recorded which). The receptors were sampled from an adult woman who had mild COVID-19 (a few samples of this study predate the infection). Cell type and time point are not known.

V usage is TRBV29-1 and J usage is TRBJ2-1, with a weak D call TRBD2 (5 bases). The CDR3 has 16 residues. Per the germline V gene, CDR1 is SQVTM and CDR2 is ANQGSEA. V shed 4 bases and J shed 4 bases, with 20 bases lying between them. Written as DNA, the CDR3 is TGCAGCGTTGTGTCGCCTAGCTCAAGAGGGTACAATGAGCAGTTCTTC. The encoded protein is CSVVSPSSRGYNEQFF.

This clonotype was seen more than once but under ten times. This chain connects TRBV18 to TRBJ2-5, with 7 bases aligning to TRBD1. V trimming: 4 bases; J trimming: 2 bases; junction bases outside the gene matches: 1. Germline-derived CDR1 and CDR2 are KGHSH and LQKENI. This CDR3 is 13 amino acids long. The DNA of the CDR3 is TGTGCCAGCTCACAGGGACAGCAAGAGACCCAGTACTTC. Residues: CASSQGQQETQYF.

In DNA form, the CDR3 reads TGCGCCAGCAGGGCGGCAGGGAACCCAGATACGCAGTATTTT. It codes for CASRAAGNPDTQYF. The chain uses TRBV5-1 and TRBJ2-3; perhaps TRBD1 as D (5 bases). CDR3 size: 14 residues. The germline V gene encodes CDR1 SGHRS and CDR2 YFSETQ. Trimming removed 5 bases from V and 4 bases from J, with 14 bases in between. Complete variable domain (other parts from reference TRBV5-1 and TRBJ2-3): KAGVTQTPRYLIKTRGQQVTLSCSPISGHRSVSWYQQTPGQGLQFLFEYFSETQRNKGNFPGRFSGRQFSNSRSEMNVSTLELGDSALYLCASRAAGNPDTQYFGPGTRLTVL.

This clonotype was seen more than once but under ten times. The chain recombines TRBV6-1 with TRBJ2-5; TRBD1 matches 8 bases. The CDR3 has 13 amino acids. The V gene end was trimmed by 5 bases and the J gene end by 5 bases; junction bases not matched to a gene: 4. CDR1 is MNHNS, CDR2 SASEGT, per germline. This CDR3 is CASSRTGRETQYF. The CDR3 DNA is TGTGCCAGCAGTCGGACAGGGAGGGAGACCCAGTACTTC.

The gene calls are TRBV19 and TRBJ1-1; tentatively, D is TRBD1 (6 bases). Trimming pared 1 base from V and 1 base from J, leaving 7 bases between. CDR1 LNHDA and CDR2 SQIVND come from the germline V gene (reference sequence). The CDR3 covers 14 residues. DNA for the CDR3: TGTGCCAGTAGTATAGTAGGGGGGAACACTGAAGCTTTCTTT. It is translated as CASSIVGGNTEAFF.

This clonotype appeared many times. The rearrangement uses TRBV6-6 and TRBJ2-5; no clear D. CDR1 is MNHNY and CDR2 is SVGAGI in the germline V gene (reference sequence). Deletions cut 4 bases from V and 5 bases from J, with 11 bases between. The CDR3 runs to 13 residues. The CDR3 loop is CASSFPSQETQYF. The CDR3 DNA is TGTGCCAGCAGTTTCCCCTCTCAGGAGACCCAGTACTTC.

This clonotype was seen a handful of times. The CDR3: CASSTGRDRVKGGYTF. CDR3 nucleotides: TGTGCCAGTAGTACCGGCCGTGACAGGGTCAAAGGTGGCTACACCTTC. The V gene is TRBV19, the J gene TRBJ1-2; TRBD1 matches at 7 bases. The CDR3 totals 16 residues. The germline V gene has CDR1 LNHDA and CDR2 SQIVND (reference sequence). V dropped 4 bases and J dropped 7; count of bases not matched to a gene: 15.

The J gene is TRBJ2-5, the V gene TRBV7-8, with D unclear. Trimming stripped 5 bases from V and 1 base from J, with 8 bases between. This CDR3 has 13 residues. Per the germline V gene, CDR1 is SGHVS and CDR2 is FQNEAQ. The CDR3 reads CASSGRSQETQYF. In DNA form, the CDR3 reads TGTGCCAGCAGCGGAAGATCCCAAGAGACCCAGTACTTC. The whole variable domain, remainder taken from reference TRBV7-8 and TRBJ2-5, is GAGVSQSPRYKVAKRGQDVALRCDPISGHVSLFWYQQALGQGPEFLTYFQNEAQLDKSGLPSDRFFAERPEGSVSTLKIQRTQQEDSAVYLCASSGRSQETQYFGPGTRLLVL.

V is TRBV30 and J is TRBJ1-4; perhaps TRBD1 as D (6 bases). V shed 2 bases and J shed 7 bases, with 17 bases lying between them. Germline V gives CDR1 GTSNPN, CDR2 SVGIG (reference sequence). CDR3 size: 15 residues. The DNA for the CDR3 is TGTGCCTGGAGTCCACCGTGGGGGGCAGGTGAAAAACTGTTTTTT. It is translated as CAWSPPWGAGEKLFF.

This clonotype was seen only a few times. The J gene is TRBJ1-1, the V gene TRBV6-6; TRBD1 matches at 7 bases. J was trimmed by 5 bases and V by 6 bases; bases with no gene match: 12. Germline V lookup: CDR1 MNHNY, CDR2 SVGAGI (reference sequence). The CDR3 length is 15 residues. CDR3 in DNA: TGTGCCAGCAGCACAGGGGACCCCCGGGTGACTGAAGCTTTCTTT. Amino acids: CASSTGDPRVTEAFF.

The chain joins TRBV19 to TRBJ1-1; D unclear. This CDR3 comprises 13 residues. Between the trimmed V and J ends, which lost 6 bases and 0 bases, there was a span of 8 bases. CDR1 is LNHDA, CDR2 SQIVND, per germline (reference sequence). The DNA of the CDR3 is TGTGCCAGTAGGGGAGTGGTGAACACTGAAGCTTTCTTT. The encoded protein is CASRGVVNTEAFF.

This clonotype was observed at least ten times. In DNA, the CDR3 is TGTGCCAGTAACCTAGCGGGGAAGGCAGATACGCAGTATTTT. It encodes CASNLAGKADTQYF. This chain connects TRBV12-3 or TRBV12-4 to TRBJ2-3; 9 positions agree with TRBD2. V shed 9 bases and J 4 bases; nucleotides not matched to a gene: 8. The CDR3 sequence is 14 residues long.

There are a few counts of this clonotype. This rearrangement joins TRBV29-1 to TRBJ1-1; 10 bases fit TRBD1. Germline CDR1 is SQVTM and CDR2 is ANQGSEA. J was trimmed by 4 bases and V by 6 bases; bases with no gene match: 8. The CDR3 consists of 14 residues. DNA of the CDR3: TGCAGCGTCTCCCGGGACAGGGGTCTCACTGAAGCTTTCTTT. Its translation is CSVSRDRGLTEAFF.

This clonotype was found a few times. The rearrangement links TRBV19 to TRBJ2-7, with 7 bases lining up with TRBD1. CDR1 LNHDA and CDR2 SQIVND come from the germline V gene (reference sequence). J was trimmed by 3 bases and V by 4 bases; bases with no gene match: 9. The length of the CDR3 is 15 residues. CDR3 DNA: TGTGCCAGTAGTACCCCTAGACAGGGAATCTACGAGCAGTACTTC. It is translated as CASSTPRQGIYEQYF.

This clonotype was seen a few times. The J gene is TRBJ2-2, the V gene TRBV12-3 or TRBV12-4; D gene ambiguous. The ends were cut back, 5 bases at V and 4 bases at J, with 5 bases in the middle. The CDR3 contains 12 residues. The CDR3 region is CASSRSTGELFF. CDR3 in DNA: TGTGCCAGCAGTCGCAGCACCGGGGAGCTGTTTTTT.

This clonotype was seen a few times. The V and J genes are TRBV24-1 and TRBJ1-1; TRBD1 might be the D (6 bases). Per germline, CDR1 KGHDR and CDR2 SFDVKD. The CDR3 contains 13 residues. The germline V and J ends were trimmed by 1 base and 8 bases, with 10 bases remaining between them. CDR3 in DNA: TGTGCCACCAGTGATTTTAGGGGGATCGAAGCTTTCTTT. It translates to CATSDFRGIEAFF.

The chain is built from TRBV25-1 and TRBJ2-7; TRBD1 matches at 7 bases. J was trimmed by 5 bases and V by 4 bases; bases with no gene match: 8. This CDR3 comprises 14 residues. In germline, CDR1 is MGHDK, CDR2 SYGVNS. The chain's CDR3 is CASSGDRAGHEQYF. In DNA form, the CDR3 reads TGTGCCAGCAGTGGAGACAGGGCCGGCCACGAGCAGTACTTC.